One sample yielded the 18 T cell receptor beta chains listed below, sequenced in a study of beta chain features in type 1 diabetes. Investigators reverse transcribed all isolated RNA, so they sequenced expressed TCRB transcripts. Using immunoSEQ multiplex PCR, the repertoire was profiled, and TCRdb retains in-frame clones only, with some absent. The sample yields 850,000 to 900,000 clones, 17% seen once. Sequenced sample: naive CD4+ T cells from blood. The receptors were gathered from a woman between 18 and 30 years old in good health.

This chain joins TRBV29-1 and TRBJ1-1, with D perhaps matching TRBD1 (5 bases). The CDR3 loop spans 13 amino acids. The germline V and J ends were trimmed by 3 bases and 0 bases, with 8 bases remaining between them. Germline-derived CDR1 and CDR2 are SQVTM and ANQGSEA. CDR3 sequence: CSVDQGLNTEAFF. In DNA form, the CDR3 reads TGCAGCGTTGACCAGGGCCTGAACACTGAAGCTTTCTTT. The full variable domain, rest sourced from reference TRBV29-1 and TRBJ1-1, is SAVISQKPSRDICQRGTSLTIQCQVDSQVTMMFWYRQQPGQSLTLIATANQGSEATYESGFVIDKFPISRPNLTFSTLTVSNMSPEDSSIYLCSVDQGLNTEAFFGQGTRLTVV.

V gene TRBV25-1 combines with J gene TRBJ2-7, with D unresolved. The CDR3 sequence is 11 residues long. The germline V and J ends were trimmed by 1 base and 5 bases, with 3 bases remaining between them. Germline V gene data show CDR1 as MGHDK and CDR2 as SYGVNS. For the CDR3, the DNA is TGTGCCAGCAGTGAATTCCACGAGCAGTACTTC. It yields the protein CASSEFHEQYF.

The CDR3 nucleotides are TGCGCCAGCAGCCCGCGGGCAGGGGTTAACATGAACACTGAAGCTTTCTTT. Amino acids: CASSPRAGVNMNTEAFF. The chain couples TRBV5-1 to TRBJ1-1; a possible D gene is TRBD1 (6 bases). Trimming pared 4 bases from V and 0 bases from J, leaving 19 bases between. The CDR3 has 17 residues. Germline V gene lookup returns CDR1 SGHRS and CDR2 YFSETQ.

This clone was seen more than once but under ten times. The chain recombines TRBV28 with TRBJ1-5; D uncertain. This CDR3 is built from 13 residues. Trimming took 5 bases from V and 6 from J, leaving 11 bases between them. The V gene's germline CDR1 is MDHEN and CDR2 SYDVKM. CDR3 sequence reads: CASSRIGGQPQHF. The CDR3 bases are TGTGCCAGCAGTCGCATAGGAGGTCAGCCCCAGCATTTT. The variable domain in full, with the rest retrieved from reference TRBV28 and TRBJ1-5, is DVKVTQSSRYLVKRTGEKVFLECVQDMDHENMFWYRQDPGLGLRLIYFSYDVKMKEKGDIPEGYSVSREKKERFSLILESASTNQTSMYLCASSRIGGQPQHFGDGTRLSIL.

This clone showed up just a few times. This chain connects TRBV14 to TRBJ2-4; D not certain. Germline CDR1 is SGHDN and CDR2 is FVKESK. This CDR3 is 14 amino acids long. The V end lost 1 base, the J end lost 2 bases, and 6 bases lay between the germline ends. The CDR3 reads CASSQGNTKNIQYF. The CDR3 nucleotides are TGTGCCAGCAGCCAAGGGAACACCAAAAACATTCAGTACTTC.

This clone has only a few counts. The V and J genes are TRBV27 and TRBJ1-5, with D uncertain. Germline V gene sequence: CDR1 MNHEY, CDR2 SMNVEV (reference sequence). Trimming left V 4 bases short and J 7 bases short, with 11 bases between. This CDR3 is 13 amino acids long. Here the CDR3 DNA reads TGTGCCAGCAGTTCGCGGAAAAACCAGCCCCAGCATTTT. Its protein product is CASSSRKNQPQHF.

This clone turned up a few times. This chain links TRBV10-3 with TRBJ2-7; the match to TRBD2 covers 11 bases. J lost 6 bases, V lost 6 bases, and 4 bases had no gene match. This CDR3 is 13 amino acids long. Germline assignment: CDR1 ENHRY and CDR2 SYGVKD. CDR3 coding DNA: TGTGCCATCAGCCGACTAGCGGGATTCGAGCAGTACTTC. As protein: CAISRLAGFEQYF.

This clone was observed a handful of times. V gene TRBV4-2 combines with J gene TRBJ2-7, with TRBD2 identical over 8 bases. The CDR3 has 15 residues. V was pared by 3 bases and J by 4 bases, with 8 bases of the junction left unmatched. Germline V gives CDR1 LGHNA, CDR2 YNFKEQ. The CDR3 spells CASSQQAGVSYEQYF. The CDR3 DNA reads TGTGCCAGCAGCCAGCAAGCGGGAGTAAGTTACGAGCAGTACTTC.

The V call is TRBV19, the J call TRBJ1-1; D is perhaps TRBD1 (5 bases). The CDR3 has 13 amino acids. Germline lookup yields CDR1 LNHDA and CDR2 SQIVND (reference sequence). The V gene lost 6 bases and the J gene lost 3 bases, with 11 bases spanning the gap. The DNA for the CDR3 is TGTGCCAGTAGCAATGGGGGGGACACTGAAGCTTTCTTT. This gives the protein CASSNGGDTEAFF.

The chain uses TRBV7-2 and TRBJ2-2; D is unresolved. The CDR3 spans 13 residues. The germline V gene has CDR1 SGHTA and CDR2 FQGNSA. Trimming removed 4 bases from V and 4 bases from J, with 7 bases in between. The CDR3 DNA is TGTGCCAGCAGCTCCCCCGCCACCGGGGAGCTGTTTTTT. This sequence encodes CASSSPATGELFF. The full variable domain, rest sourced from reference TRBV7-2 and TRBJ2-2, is GAGVSQSPSNKVTEKGKDVELRCDPISGHTALYWYRQSLGQGLEFLIYFQGNSAPDKSGLPSDRFSAERTGGSVSTLTIQRTQQEDSAVYLCASSSPATGELFFGEGSRLTVL.

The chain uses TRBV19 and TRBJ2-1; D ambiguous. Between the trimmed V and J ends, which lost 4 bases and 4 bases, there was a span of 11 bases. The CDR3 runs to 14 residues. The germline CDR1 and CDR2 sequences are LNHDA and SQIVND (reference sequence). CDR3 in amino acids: CASSTAPGYNEQFF. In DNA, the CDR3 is TGTGCCAGTAGTACCGCACCGGGTTACAATGAGCAGTTCTTC. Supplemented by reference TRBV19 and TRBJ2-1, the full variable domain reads DGGITQSPKYLFRKEGQNVTLSCEQNLNHDAMYWYRQDPGQGLRLIYYSQIVNDFQKGDIAEGYSVSREKKESFPLTVTSAQKNPTAFYLCASSTAPGYNEQFFGPGTRLTVL.

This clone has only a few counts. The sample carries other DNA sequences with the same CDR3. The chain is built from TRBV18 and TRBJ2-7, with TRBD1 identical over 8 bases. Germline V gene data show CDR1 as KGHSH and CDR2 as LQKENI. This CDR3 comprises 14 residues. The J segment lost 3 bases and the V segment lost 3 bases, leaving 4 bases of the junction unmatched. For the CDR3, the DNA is TGTGCCAGCTCACCCGGCGGACAGGGCTACGAGCAGTACTTC. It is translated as CASSPGGQGYEQYF.

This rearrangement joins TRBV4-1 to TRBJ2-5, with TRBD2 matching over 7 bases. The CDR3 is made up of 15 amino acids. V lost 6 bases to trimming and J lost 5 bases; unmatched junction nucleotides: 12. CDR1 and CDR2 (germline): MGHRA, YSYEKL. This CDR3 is CASRAVGAGRETQYF. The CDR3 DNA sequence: TGCGCCAGCAGGGCTGTTGGAGCGGGACGCGAGACCCAGTACTTC.

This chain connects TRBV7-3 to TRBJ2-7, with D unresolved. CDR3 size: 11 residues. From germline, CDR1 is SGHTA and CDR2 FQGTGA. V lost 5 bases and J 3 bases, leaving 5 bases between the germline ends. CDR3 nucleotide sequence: TGTGCCAGCAGCCTATACTACGAGCAGTACTTC. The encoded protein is CASSLYYEQYF.

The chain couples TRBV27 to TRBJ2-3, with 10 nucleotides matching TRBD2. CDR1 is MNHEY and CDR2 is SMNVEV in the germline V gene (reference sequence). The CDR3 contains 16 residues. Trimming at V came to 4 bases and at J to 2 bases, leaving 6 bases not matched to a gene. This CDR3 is CASSSSLAGYTDTQYF. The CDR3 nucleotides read TGTGCCAGCAGTTCCTCACTAGCGGGATACACAGATACGCAGTATTTT.

CDR3 nucleotide sequence: TGTGCCAGCAGCTGGGAGGGCCTCACCGGGGAGCTGTTTTTT. This encodes CASSWEGLTGELFF. The chain uses TRBV11-1 and TRBJ2-2, with TRBD2 matching 7 bases. Germline V gene sequence: CDR1 SGHAT, CDR2 FQDESV (reference sequence). V trimming: 4 bases; J trimming: 4 bases; junction bases outside the gene matches: 3. This CDR3 region has 14 residues.

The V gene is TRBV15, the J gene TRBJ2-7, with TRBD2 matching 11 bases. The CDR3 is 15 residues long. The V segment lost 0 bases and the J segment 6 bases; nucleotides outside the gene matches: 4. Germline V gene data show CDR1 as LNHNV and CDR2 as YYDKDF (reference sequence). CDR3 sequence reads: CATSRDLAGGREQYF. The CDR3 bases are TGTGCCACCAGCAGAGATCTAGCGGGAGGACGCGAGCAGTACTTC.

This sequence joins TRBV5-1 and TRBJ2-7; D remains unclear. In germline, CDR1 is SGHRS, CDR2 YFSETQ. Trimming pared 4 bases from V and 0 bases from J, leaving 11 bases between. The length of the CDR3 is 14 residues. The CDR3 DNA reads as TGCGCCAGCAGCCCACCCACAAACTCCTACGAGCAGTACTTC. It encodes CASSPPTNSYEQYF.